Each of the 3 T cell receptor beta chains below was sequenced from the same sample in a study of blood T cell repertoires in COVID-19. The protocol was immunoSEQ multiplex PCR, while the TCRdb copy is restricted to in-frame clones and leaves out a portion. The sample has over 200,000 clones, 80% seen once. Source material: peripheral blood. The source of these receptors is a human donor in a cohort sampled during active COVID-19.

This clone occurred once. V and J are TRBV27 and TRBJ2-5; 12 bases are a match to TRBD1. The V gene's germline CDR1 is MNHEY and CDR2 SMNVEV (reference sequence). J was trimmed by 2 bases and V by 6 bases; bases with no gene match: 10. The CDR3 contains 17 residues. The DNA of the CDR3 is TGTGCCAGCAGATCGGGACAGGGGGCAAGGGGTCAAGAGACCCAGTACTTC. As protein: CASRSGQGARGQETQYF.

The chain joins TRBV6-5 to TRBJ2-7, with TRBD2 matching over 10 bases. CDR1 is MNHEY, CDR2 SVGAGI, per germline. V shed 6 bases, J shed 6 bases, and the junction held 11 bases outside the gene matches. CDR3 length: 15 amino acids. CDR3 in amino acids: CASRVGLAGVGEQYF. The DNA of the CDR3 is TGTGCCAGCAGGGTCGGTCTAGCGGGAGTCGGCGAGCAGTACTTC.

This clone showed up just a few times. DNA of the CDR3: TGTGCCACCAGTGATTGGGCAGGGGCCGATACCGAAGAGACCCAGTACTTC. It yields the protein CATSDWAGADTEETQYF. V usage is TRBV24-1 and J usage is TRBJ2-5, with a possible D match to TRBD1 (6 bases). Between the trimmed V and J ends, which lost 2 bases and 3 bases, there was a span of 18 bases. CDR3 length: 17 residues. The germline CDR1 and CDR2 sequences are KGHDR and SFDVKD.